This TCR beta chain derives from a study of beta chain features in type 1 diabetes. Since all of the isolated RNA was reverse transcribed, expressed TCRB transcripts were what got sequenced. Regulatory, naive and central memory T cell samples averaged approximately 3.4 million reads. Method: immunoSEQ multiplex PCR; TCRdb's copy keeps in-frame clones and lacks some. The sample shows 400,000 to 550,000 clones, over 10% of them seen only once. For this clone: Its antigen is undetermined.

Points from the study as a whole: Within the patient group, naive, central memory and Treg TCRB repertoires appeared more similar to each other than within healthy donors.

V was clipped by 1 base and J by 6 bases, with 16 bases between them. The CDR3 runs to 15 residues. CDR1 and CDR2 (germline): SGDLS, YYNGEE. The chain links TRBV9 to TRBJ1-1; tentative D call: TRBD1 (6 bases). Sequenced sample: naive CD4+ T cells from blood. This clonotype originated in a woman aged 18-30 years in good health. The CDR3 is CASSVLPTGTAEAFF. In nucleotides, the CDR3 is TGTGCCAGCAGCGTACTTCCCACAGGGACGGCTGAAGCTTTCTTT.